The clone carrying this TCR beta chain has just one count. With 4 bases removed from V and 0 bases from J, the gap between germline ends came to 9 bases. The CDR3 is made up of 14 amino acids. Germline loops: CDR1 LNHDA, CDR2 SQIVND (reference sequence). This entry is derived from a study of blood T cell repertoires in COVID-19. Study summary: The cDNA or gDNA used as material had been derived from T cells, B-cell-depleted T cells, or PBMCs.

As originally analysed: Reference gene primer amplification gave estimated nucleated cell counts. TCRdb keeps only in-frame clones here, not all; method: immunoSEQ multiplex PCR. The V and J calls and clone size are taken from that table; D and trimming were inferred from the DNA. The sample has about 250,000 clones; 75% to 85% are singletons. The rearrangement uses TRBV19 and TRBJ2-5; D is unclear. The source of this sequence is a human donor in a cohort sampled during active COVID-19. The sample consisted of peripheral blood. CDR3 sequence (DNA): TGTGCCAGTAGTACCACAGAGTACCAAGAGACCCAGTACTTC. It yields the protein CASSTTEYQETQYF.